Below are 30 T cell receptor beta chains sequenced from a single sample in a study of blood T cell repertoires in COVID-19. Using immunoSEQ multiplex PCR, the repertoire was profiled, and TCRdb retains in-frame clones only, with some absent. In the table there are hundreds of thousands of clones, over 85% of which are singletons. Sequenced input: peripheral blood. Every receptor here comes from a woman between 25 and 40 years old with COVID-19, enrolled during active disease.

CDR3 DNA sequence: TGTGCCAGCAGTCCCCGGACAGATCAGCCCCAGCATTTT. Its translation: CASSPRTDQPQHF. The chain recombines TRBV28 with TRBJ1-5; TRBD1 is a possible D gene (6 bases). Germline loops: CDR1 MDHEN, CDR2 SYDVKM. This CDR3 has 13 residues. Trimming took off 5 bases at V and 5 bases at J, with 10 bases between the two ends.

This CDR3 reads CASSFWGTEAFF. The CDR3 DNA is TGCGCCAGCAGCTTCTGGGGGACAGAAGCTTTCTTT. The chain has TRBV5-1 and TRBJ1-1; tentative D call: TRBD1 (6 bases). The ends were cut back, 2 bases at V and 8 bases at J, with 10 bases in the middle. The germline V gene encodes CDR1 SGHRS and CDR2 YFSETQ. There are 12 residues in the CDR3.

The chain links TRBV18 to TRBJ1-4; 9 bases align to TRBD1. The CDR3 is 16 amino acids. Germline trimming cut 4 bases from V and 0 bases from J; bases unmatched to any gene: 3. Germline CDR1 is KGHSH and CDR2 is LQKENI. CDR3 sequence: CASSRDRAATNEKLFF. DNA for the CDR3: TGTGCCAGCTCACGGGACAGGGCCGCAACTAATGAAAAACTGTTTTTT.

This rearrangement joins TRBV7-2 to TRBJ1-6, with D unresolved. Germline CDR1 SGHTA, CDR2 FQGNSA. The V gene lost 5 bases and the J gene lost 6 bases, with 17 bases spanning the gap. The CDR3 loop spans 16 amino acids. CDR3 sequence (DNA): TGTGCCAGCAGCCTCAACTACTGGGAGGGTAATTCACCCCTCCACTTT. Amino acid sequence: CASSLNYWEGNSPLHF. The complete variable domain, with remaining parts taken from reference TRBV7-2 and TRBJ1-6, reads GAGVSQSPSNKVTEKGKDVELRCDPISGHTALYWYRQSLGQGLEFLIYFQGNSAPDKSGLPSDRFSAERTGGSVSTLTIQRTQQEDSAVYLCASSLNYWEGNSPLHFGNGTRLTVT.

The J gene is TRBJ2-2, the V gene TRBV5-1; possibly TRBD1 for D (7 bases). V was clipped by 4 bases and J by 3 bases, with 10 bases between them. The CDR3 sequence is 14 residues long. Germline CDR1 reads SGHRS; CDR2 reads YFSETQ. This CDR3 reads CASSRGTDTGELFF. As DNA, the CDR3 is TGCGCCAGCAGCCGGGGGACAGACACCGGGGAGCTGTTTTTT.

V usage is TRBV5-4 and J usage is TRBJ2-3; 9 bases are shared with TRBD2. The germline V gene encodes CDR1 SGHNT and CDR2 YYREEE (reference sequence). Trimming removed 3 bases from V and 5 bases from J; junction bases left unmatched: 7. The CDR3 has 15 residues. The CDR3 here is CASSSRGGLVDTQYF. In nucleotides, the CDR3 is TGTGCCAGCAGCTCGCGGGGGGGTCTAGTAGATACGCAGTATTTT.

This chain uses TRBV28 with TRBJ1-1; D unclear. The length of the CDR3 is 13 residues. With 3 bases removed from V and 0 bases from J, the gap between germline ends came to 5 bases. The germline gives CDR1 MDHEN, CDR2 SYDVKM. DNA for the CDR3: TGTGCCAGCAGTTTTACTTTGAACACTGAAGCTTTCTTT. Its protein is CASSFTLNTEAFF.

CDR3 residues: CASSFHRGRSALHF. Written as DNA, the CDR3 is TGTGCCAGCAGTTTCCACAGGGGCCGTTCGGCCCTCCACTTT. The rearrangement links TRBV27 to TRBJ1-6, with TRBD1 matching 7 bases. Per germline, CDR1 MNHEY and CDR2 SMNVEV (reference sequence). The length of the CDR3 is 14 residues. The ends lost 3 bases at V and 14 bases at J; junction bases unmatched: 10.

The chain couples TRBV7-2 to TRBJ1-4; TRBD1 is a possible D gene (5 bases). This CDR3 has 14 residues. V was pared by 4 bases and J by 4 bases, with 10 bases between. CDR1 is SGHTA and CDR2 is FQGNSA in the germline V gene. This CDR3 reads CASSYRGNNEKLFF. The CDR3 bases are TGTGCCAGCAGCTACCGGGGGAATAATGAAAAACTGTTTTTT.

J is TRBJ2-3 and V is TRBV19; a possible D gene is TRBD1 (6 bases). The CDR3 is 16 residues long. Per germline, CDR1 LNHDA and CDR2 SQIVND (reference sequence). The ends were cut back, 3 bases at V and 0 bases at J, with 13 bases in the middle. The CDR3 sequence: CASSMAWGPSTDTQYF. DNA of the CDR3: TGTGCCAGTAGTATGGCTTGGGGGCCCAGCACAGATACGCAGTATTTT.

The chain recombines TRBV9 with TRBJ1-1; 7 bases fit TRBD1. Germline V lookup: CDR1 SGDLS, CDR2 YYNGEE. V gave up 0 bases and J gave up 7 bases; unmatched junction bases: 18. This CDR3 spans 18 amino acids. The CDR3, as DNA: TGTGCCAGCAGCGTAGGAGAAGGGGGCGGATACTGGAAAGGTGAAGCTTTCTTT. Translation: CASSVGEGGGYWKGEAFF.

The genes are TRBV11-1 and TRBJ2-4, with D possibly being TRBD1 (6 bases). This CDR3 comprises 13 residues. Germline loops: CDR1 SGHAT, CDR2 FQDESV (reference sequence). V lost 4 bases and J 10 bases, leaving 14 bases between the germline ends. The DNA for the CDR3 is TGTGCCAGCAGCTCGGGACACCGTAGGATTCAGTACTTC. It is translated as CASSSGHRRIQYF.

This chain uses TRBV27 with TRBJ1-5; the D is unclear. Germline CDR1 is MNHEY and CDR2 is SMNVEV (reference sequence). V was clipped by 2 bases and J by 1 base, with 9 bases between them. There are 15 residues in the CDR3. The CDR3 DNA follows: TGTGCCAGCAGTTTAACCGGAGAAAGCAATCAGCCCCAGCATTTT. Residues: CASSLTGESNQPQHF.

A few counts support this clone. J is TRBJ1-6 and V is TRBV30, with 9 bases that match TRBD1. CDR1 GTSNPN and CDR2 SVGIG come from the germline V gene (reference sequence). V lost 1 base and J lost 10; bases outside the gene matches: 11. The CDR3 contains 16 residues. The CDR3 nucleotides are TGTGCCTGGAGTGGAAAAAAACAGGGGGCTGGCTCACCCCTCCACTTT. Translated: CAWSGKKQGAGSPLHF.

V is TRBV9 and J is TRBJ2-1; D not resolved. The V and J ends lost 7 bases and 9 bases respectively, with 17 bases between them. CDR3 length: 13 residues. Germline values: CDR1 SGDLS, CDR2 YYNGEE. The DNA of the CDR3 is TGTGCCAGCGGCCACGACACCTTAGGTGAGCAGTTCTTC. This encodes CASGHDTLGEQFF.

The V call is TRBV6-4, the J call TRBJ1-2, with TRBD1 matching 9 bases. Per the germline V gene, CDR1 is MRHNA and CDR2 is SNTAGT. The length of the CDR3 is 15 residues. V gave up 4 bases and J gave up 2 bases; unmatched junction bases: 5. CDR3 protein: CASSVGQGRNYGYTF. The CDR3 DNA reads as TGTGCCAGCAGTGTGGGACAGGGAAGAAACTATGGCTACACCTTC.

The genes are TRBV11-2 and TRBJ2-5; 15 nucleotides agree with TRBD2. Germline V gene data show CDR1 as SGHAT and CDR2 as FQNNGV. V gave up 5 bases and J gave up 4 bases; unmatched junction bases: 8. The CDR3 length is 17 residues. CDR3 nucleotides: TGTGCCAGCAGCAAGGGACTAGCGGGGGGCGTAGGAGAGACCCAGTACTTC. It is translated as CASSKGLAGGVGETQYF.

The chain is built from TRBV5-6 and TRBJ1-2, with TRBD1 matching over 10 bases. CDR3 length: 15 residues. Germline loops: CDR1 SGHDT, CDR2 YYEEEE. With V trimmed by 2 bases and J by 9 bases, 10 bases remained unmatched. CDR3 DNA: TGTGCCAGCAGCTTCCGGACAGGGGGTTACGAGCGCTACACCTTC. Translating gives CASSFRTGGYERYTF.

The chain recombines TRBV7-9 with TRBJ1-4, with TRBD1 as a possible D gene (6 bases). This CDR3 comprises 15 residues. Germline loops: CDR1 SEHNR, CDR2 FQNEAQ (reference sequence). Trimming removed 6 bases from V and 0 bases from J, with 11 bases in between. The chain's CDR3 is CASSSDSSTNEKLFF. The CDR3 DNA sequence: TGTGCCAGCAGTTCGGACAGCTCAACTAATGAAAAACTGTTTTTT.

The chain has TRBV4-3 and TRBJ1-2, with D perhaps TRBD1 (6 bases). The CDR3 has 15 amino acids. The germline CDR1 and CDR2 sequences are LGHNA and YSLEER. Trimming pared 2 bases from V and 8 bases from J, leaving 18 bases between. The CDR3 sequence is CASSQSPATGRGYTF. The CDR3 DNA sequence: TGCGCCAGCAGCCAATCCCCGGCGACAGGCCGGGGCTACACCTTC.

V usage is TRBV18 and J usage is TRBJ2-2; TRBD1 aligns across 7 bases. CDR3 size: 15 residues. Germline CDR1 KGHSH, CDR2 LQKENI. V trimming: 2 bases; J trimming: 0 bases; junction bases outside the gene matches: 0. CDR3 sequence (DNA): TGTGCCAGCTCACCAGGGACAGCGAACACCGGGGAGCTGTTTTTT. It translates to CASSPGTANTGELFF. The whole variable domain, filled in from reference TRBV18 and TRBJ2-2, reads NAGVMQNPRHLVRRRGQEARLRCSPMKGHSHVYWYRQLPEEGLKFMVYLQKENIIDESGMPKERFSAEFPKEGPSILRIQQVVRGDSAAYFCASSPGTANTGELFFGEGSRLTVL.

This sequence joins TRBV2 and TRBJ2-1; D call uncertain. Trimming pared 4 bases from V and 0 bases from J, leaving 7 bases between. The CDR3 has 14 amino acids. Germline CDR1 SNHLY, CDR2 FYNNEI. The chain's CDR3 is CASSGYSSYNEQFF. CDR3 in DNA: TGTGCCAGCAGTGGTTATAGCTCCTACAATGAGCAGTTCTTC.

The chain employs TRBV19 and TRBJ1-1, with a possible D match to TRBD1 (6 bases). Per germline, CDR1 LNHDA and CDR2 SQIVND (reference sequence). Trimming stripped 7 bases from V and 6 bases from J, with 9 bases between. This CDR3 region has 11 residues. The CDR3 sequence is CASNGQPEAFF. The CDR3 DNA is TGTGCCAGTAATGGACAGCCTGAAGCTTTCTTT. Combining the CDR3 with reference TRBV19 and TRBJ1-1 gives the whole variable domain DGGITQSPKYLFRKEGQNVTLSCEQNLNHDAMYWYRQDPGQGLRLIYYSQIVNDFQKGDIAEGYSVSREKKESFPLTVTSAQKNPTAFYLCASNGQPEAFFGQGTRLTVV.

The rearrangement joins TRBV5-1 to TRBJ2-2, with a possible D match to TRBD2 (5 bases). The CDR3 runs 18 residues. The germline V gene encodes CDR1 SGHRS and CDR2 YFSETQ. Trimming took 2 bases from V and 1 from J, leaving 18 bases between them. CDR3 DNA: TGCGCCAGCAGCTTACCGGGCCCCTTGGAGGAGAACACCGGGGAGCTGTTTTTT. Translated, it gives CASSLPGPLEENTGELFF. Looking up the rest from reference TRBV5-1 and TRBJ2-2 gives the full variable domain: KAGVTQTPRYLIKTRGQQVTLSCSPISGHRSVSWYQQTPGQGLQFLFEYFSETQRNKGNFPGRFSGRQFSNSRSEMNVSTLELGDSALYLCASSLPGPLEENTGELFFGEGSRLTVL.

The chain joins TRBV12-3 or TRBV12-4 to TRBJ1-5; TRBD1 matches at 9 bases. Trimming took 5 bases from V and 6 from J; bases not matched to a gene: 2. The CDR3 runs to 13 residues. The DNA for the CDR3 is TGTGCCAGCAGTCTGGACAGGGGTCAGCCCCAGCATTTT. This gives the protein CASSLDRGQPQHF.

The chain has TRBV30 and TRBJ1-2; no firm D call. V lost 2 bases, J lost 2 bases, and 9 bases lay in between. The CDR3 has 13 amino acids. CDR1 is GTSNPN and CDR2 is SVGIG in the germline V gene (reference sequence). In DNA form, the CDR3 reads TGTGCCTGGAGTCTATCCAGGAACTATGGCTACACCTTC. It codes for CAWSLSRNYGYTF.

This clone showed up just a few times. The chain combines TRBV5-1 with TRBJ2-3; 11 bases agree with TRBD2. Per the germline V gene, CDR1 is SGHRS and CDR2 is YFSETQ. V was clipped by 4 bases and J by 5 bases; unmatched bases: 9. The length of the CDR3 is 16 residues. The CDR3 sequence: CASSIQPGLAVDTQYF. The CDR3, as DNA: TGCGCCAGCAGCATCCAACCGGGACTAGCGGTAGATACGCAGTATTTT.

The chain couples TRBV28 to TRBJ1-5; TRBD1 agrees at 8 bases. Germline trimming cut 6 bases from V and 6 bases from J; bases unmatched to any gene: 7. The CDR3 spans 14 residues. Germline loops: CDR1 MDHEN, CDR2 SYDVKM. CDR3: CASSLGQGGQPQHF. CDR3 in DNA: TGTGCCAGCAGCCTAGGACAGGGAGGTCAGCCCCAGCATTTT.

The gene calls are TRBV27 and TRBJ2-7; the D gene is possibly TRBD2 (6 bases). V lost 0 bases, J lost 3 bases, and 12 bases lay in between. This CDR3 region has 15 residues. The germline V gene encodes CDR1 MNHEY and CDR2 SMNVEV (reference sequence). The CDR3 spells CASSLSGRGLYEQYV. The CDR3 DNA follows: TGTGCCAGCAGTTTATCCGGGCGGGGACTCTACGAGCAGTACGTC.

The V call is TRBV30, the J call TRBJ2-2; D remains ambiguous. The CDR3 length is 12 residues. The V gene lost 5 bases and the J gene lost 5 bases, with 9 bases spanning the gap. Germline CDR1 reads GTSNPN; CDR2 reads SVGIG (reference sequence). The CDR3 protein is CAWVAWTGELFF. The DNA for the CDR3 is TGTGCCTGGGTGGCTTGGACCGGGGAGCTGTTTTTT.